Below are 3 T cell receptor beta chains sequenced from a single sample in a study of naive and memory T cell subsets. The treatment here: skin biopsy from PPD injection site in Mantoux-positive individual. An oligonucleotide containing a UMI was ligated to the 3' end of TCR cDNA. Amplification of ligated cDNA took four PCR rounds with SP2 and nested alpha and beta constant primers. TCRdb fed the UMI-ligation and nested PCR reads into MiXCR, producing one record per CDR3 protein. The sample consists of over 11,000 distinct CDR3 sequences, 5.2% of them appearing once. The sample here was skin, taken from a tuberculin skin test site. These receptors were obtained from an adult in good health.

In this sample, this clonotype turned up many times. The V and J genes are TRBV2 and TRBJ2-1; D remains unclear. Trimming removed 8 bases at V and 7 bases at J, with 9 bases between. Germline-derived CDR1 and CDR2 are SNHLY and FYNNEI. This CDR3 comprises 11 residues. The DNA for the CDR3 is TGTGCCAGCTGGGCTACGAATGAGCAGTTCTTC. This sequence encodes CASWATNEQFF.

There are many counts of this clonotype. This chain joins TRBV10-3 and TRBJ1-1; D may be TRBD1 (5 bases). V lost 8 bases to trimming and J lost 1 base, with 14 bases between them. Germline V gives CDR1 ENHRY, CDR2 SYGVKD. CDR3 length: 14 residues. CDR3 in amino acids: CAIGRAVENTEAFF. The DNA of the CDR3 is TGTGCCATCGGCAGGGCAGTGGAGAACACTGAAGCTTTCTTT.

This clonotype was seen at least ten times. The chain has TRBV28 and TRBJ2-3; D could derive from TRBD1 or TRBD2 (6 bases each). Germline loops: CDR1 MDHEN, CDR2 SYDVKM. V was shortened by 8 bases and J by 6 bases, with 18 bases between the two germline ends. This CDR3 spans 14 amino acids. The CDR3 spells CASRVGGIGDTQYF. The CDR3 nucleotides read TGTGCCAGCCGGGTAGGGGGGATTGGTGATACGCAGTATTTT. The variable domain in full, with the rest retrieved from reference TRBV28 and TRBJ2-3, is DVKVTQSSRYLVKRTGEKVFLECVQDMDHENMFWYRQDPGLGLRLIYFSYDVKMKEKGDIPEGYSVSREKKERFSLILESASTNQTSMYLCASRVGGIGDTQYFGPGTRLTVL.